A selection of T cell receptor beta chains follows, all from one sample in a study of blood T cell repertoires in COVID-19. The method was immunoSEQ multiplex PCR; TCRdb's version includes in-frame clones alone and lacks a portion of them. The table shows over 60,000 clones, with more than 80% occurring only once. Sequences were obtained from peripheral blood. These TCRs come from a human donor in a cohort sampled during active COVID-19. CDR3s include the opening cysteine and the closing phenylalanine or tryptophan. A D gene is named only where the DNA matches it firmly. Clone size is not always given. Where it is, it says once, few, many or a class for expanded clones.

j_call,d_call,clone_size,v_call,cdr3_aa,cdr3_nt
TRBJ2-7,TRBD1,-,TRBV15,CATSRDYSGRGPYEQYF,TGTGCCACCAGCAGAGATTATTCGGGCAGGGGGCCCTACGAGCAGTACTTC
TRBJ1-1,-,-,TRBV7-9,CASSQHSAEAFF,TGTGCCAGCAGCCAGCATAGCGCTGAAGCTTTCTTT
TRBJ1-2,-,-,TRBV7-2,CASSPTGNQGYTF,TGTGCCAGCAGCCCTACAGGGAATCAGGGCTACACCTTC
TRBJ2-2,TRBD2,few,TRBV27,CASSWVLAGGGANTGELFF,TGTGCCAGCAGTTGGGTACTAGCGGGAGGGGGAGCGAACACCGGGGAGCTGTTTTTT
TRBJ1-1,-,-,TRBV7-2,CASSLNWAGISFF,TGTGCCAGCAGCCTGAACTGGGCCGGTATATCTTTCTTT
TRBJ2-7,-,-,TRBV5-1,CASRAWGGEQYF,TGCGCCAGCAGGGCCTGGGGCGGCGAGCAGTACTTC
TRBJ2-7,-,-,TRBV2,CASSENPRVLEQYF,TGTGCCAGCAGCGAAAACCCCAGGGTCCTCGAGCAGTACTTC
TRBJ2-1,-,-,TRBV5-1,CASSPSGVTYNEQFF,TGCGCCAGCAGCCCCTCGGGAGTTACCTACAATGAGCAGTTCTTC
TRBJ2-7,TRBD2,-,TRBV7-2,CASSLDSGSDEQYF,TGTGCCAGCAGCTTAGATAGCGGGTCTGACGAGCAGTACTTC
TRBJ2-1,-,-,TRBV28,CASSSGPPYNEQFF,TGTGCCAGCAGTTCAGGGCCCCCCTACAATGAGCAGTTCTTC
TRBJ2-7,-,-,TRBV6-6,CASSPGDYEQYF,TGTGCCAGCAGTCCCGGGGACTACGAGCAGTACTTC
TRBJ2-1,-,-,TRBV3-1/TRBV3-2,CASSPRGRGRDEQFF,TGTGCCAGCAGCCCACGAGGGCGAGGGAGAGATGAGCAGTTCTTC
TRBJ1-6,-,-,TRBV2,CASSPDSVNSPLHF,TGTGCCAGCAGTCCAGACAGCGTAAATTCACCCCTCCACTTT
TRBJ2-1,-,-,TRBV11-2,CASSLASMDNEQFF,TGTGCCAGCAGCTTAGCCTCTATGGACAATGAGCAGTTCTTC
TRBJ2-3,TRBD1,-,TRBV3-1/TRBV3-2,CASSPRNRGLTQYF,TGTGCCAGCAGCCCCAGAAACAGGGGGCTTACGCAGTATTTT
TRBJ1-4,-,-,TRBV18,CASSPDNTEKLFF,TGTGCCAGCTCACCGGACAATACAGAAAAACTGTTTTTT
TRBJ1-6,-,-,TRBV15,CATSRDERLSYNSPLHF,TGTGCCACCAGCAGAGATGAGAGATTGTCCTATAATTCACCCCTCCACTTT